Below are 29 T cell receptor beta chains sequenced from a single sample in a study of T cells in Graves' hyperthyroidism and ophthalmopathy. Amplification of TCR beta CDR3 regions used RNA as the template. When the TCR CDR3 underwent first-round RT-PCR, the HTBI primer set was used. MiXCR, applied by TCRdb to the multiplex PCR reads, yields one record per CDR3 protein. The sample shows 300,000 to 450,000 distinct CDR3 sequences, 17% of them seen only once. The sequencing sample was made of blood. Every receptor here comes from a woman aged 25-40 years with Graves' hyperthyroidism that later progressed to Graves' ophthalmopathy.

This clonotype was picked up many times. The chain couples TRBV3-1 to TRBJ2-1, with 8 positions matching TRBD1. The CDR3 spans 16 residues. V gave up 4 bases and J gave up 1 base; unmatched junction bases: 6. Germline V CDR1 and CDR2: LGHDT, YNNKEL (reference sequence). CDR3 sequence: CASSLRGLGSYNEQFF. CDR3 in DNA: TGTGCCAGCAGCCTCAGGGGGCTCGGGTCCTACAATGAGCAGTTCTTC.

With respect to this clonotype: This clone may be a read error of a much larger clone one base away. The CDR3 end shows no conserved phenylalanine or tryptophan, and so a read error is likely. The chain combines TRBV10-2 with TRBJ1-3, with unresolved D. The CDR3 contains 16 residues. V dropped 7 bases and J dropped 0 bases, with 16 bases sitting between them. From germline, CDR1 is WSHSY and CDR2 SAAADI. CDR3 in amino acids: CASIGTLRPSGNTIYL. The CDR3, as DNA: TGCGCCAGCATCGGCACTCTACGCCCCTCTGGAAACACCATATATTTG.

This clonotype was counted ten times or more. This rearrangement joins TRBV10-3 to TRBJ1-2; TRBD1 matches at 7 bases. Germline V lookup: CDR1 ENHRY, CDR2 SYGVKD. Germline trimming cut 7 bases from V and 3 bases from J; bases unmatched to any gene: 8. The CDR3 has 14 residues. CDR3: CAIKLGTVDYGYTF. Written as DNA, the CDR3 is TGTGCCATCAAACTTGGGACAGTGGACTATGGCTACACCTTC.

In its sample, this clonotype was seen a few times. This chain uses TRBV6-1 with TRBJ2-2, with a possible D match to TRBD1 (7 bases). Germline V gene data show CDR1 as MNHNS and CDR2 as SASEGT. Trimming shortened V by 9 bases and J by 6 bases, and 23 bases separated the two germline ends. The CDR3 spans 16 residues. DNA for the CDR3: TGTGCCAGTCGAACAGGGGTCTACGGGAGATCCGGGGAGCTGTTTTTT. Amino acid sequence: CASRTGVYGRSGELFF.

This clonotype was seen a handful of times. The rearrangement joins TRBV4-1 to TRBJ2-7, with D uncertain. Deletions cut 0 bases from V and 3 bases from J, with 12 bases between. CDR1 is MGHRA and CDR2 is YSYEKL in the germline V gene. This CDR3 comprises 15 residues. CDR3 sequence (DNA): TGCGCCAGCAGCCAAGAGTCCCGTGGCCTCTACGAGCAGTACTTC. It encodes CASSQESRGLYEQYF.

The sample holds many counts of this clonotype. This chain connects TRBV27 to TRBJ1-6; maybe TRBD1 (5 bases). The V gene lost 6 bases and the J gene lost 7 bases, with 22 bases spanning the gap. The CDR3 sequence is 17 residues long. In germline, CDR1 is MNHEY, CDR2 SMNVEV (reference sequence). CDR3 in DNA: TGTGCCAGCAGCCCAGATTGGTCCCTCGAGGGGAATTCACCCCTCCACTTT. Amino acids: CASSPDWSLEGNSPLHF.

This clonotype showed up many times. The chain uses TRBV28 and TRBJ1-5; TRBD1 might be the D (5 bases). This CDR3 region has 12 residues. Germline V gene sequence: CDR1 MDHEN, CDR2 SYDVKM. The V end was cut by 4 bases, the J end by 6 bases, with 7 bases between. CDR3 sequence reads: CASSSQGQPQHF. CDR3 DNA sequence: TGTGCCAGCAGTTCTCAGGGTCAGCCCCAGCATTTT.

Ten or more counts support this clonotype. The V and J genes are TRBV24-1 and TRBJ2-1; TRBD1 agrees at 7 bases. This CDR3 contains 16 residues. Germline V lookup: CDR1 KGHDR, CDR2 SFDVKD. The V gene end was trimmed by 3 bases and the J gene end by 3 bases; junction bases not matched to a gene: 7. As DNA, the CDR3 is TGTGCCACCAGTGATCGCGGCAGGGGGATCTACAATGAGCAGTTCTTC. Translating it yields CATSDRGRGIYNEQFF.

This clonotype was detected only a few times. The genes are TRBV20-1 and TRBJ2-7; TRBD2 matches at 12 bases. CDR1 and CDR2 (germline): DFQATT, SNEGSKA (reference sequence). This CDR3 comprises 13 residues. After removal of 5 bases from V and 3 bases from J, the junction contained 2 bases not matched to a gene. The CDR3 region is CSAPTSGSYEQYF. Here the CDR3 DNA reads TGCAGTGCTCCGACTAGCGGGAGCTACGAGCAGTACTTC.

The table lists this clonotype with many counts. This sequence joins TRBV15 and TRBJ2-1, with D maybe TRBD2 (6 bases). CDR3 size: 17 residues. Per the germline V gene, CDR1 is LNHNV and CDR2 is YYDKDF (reference sequence). Trimming left V 0 bases short and J 2 bases short, with 14 bases between. CDR3 DNA: TGTGCCACCAGCAGAGAGGTAGCGGTTATTCCCTACAATGAGCAGTTCTTC. This gives the protein CATSREVAVIPYNEQFF.

V is TRBV29-1 and J is TRBJ1-4; no reliable D call. CDR3 size: 12 residues. Trimming left V 4 bases short and J 3 bases short, with 6 bases between. CDR1 SQVTM and CDR2 ANQGSEA come from the germline V gene. The CDR3 sequence: CSVATANEKLFF. The CDR3 nucleotides are TGCAGCGTTGCAACAGCTAATGAAAAACTGTTTTTT.

There are many counts of this clonotype. V and J are TRBV2 and TRBJ2-2, with D possibly TRBD1 on 5 matching bases. V lost 5 bases to trimming and J lost 8 bases, with 12 bases between them. Germline values: CDR1 SNHLY, CDR2 FYNNEI. The CDR3 spans 13 residues. CDR3 region: CASSPRVSGELFF. Here the CDR3 DNA reads TGTGCCAGCAGTCCCAGGGTATCGGGGGAGCTGTTTTTT.

This clonotype was observed many times. The rearrangement links TRBV20-1 to TRBJ2-3; a weak D match, TRBD1 (5 bases). Germline loops: CDR1 DFQATT, CDR2 SNEGSKA (reference sequence). Trimming removed 6 bases from V and 2 bases from J, with 24 bases in between. This CDR3 comprises 17 residues. The CDR3 protein is CSASGRVGRGITDTQYF. For the CDR3, the DNA is TGCAGTGCCTCCGGAAGGGTTGGAAGGGGAATCACAGATACGCAGTATTTT.

V and J are TRBV11-2 and TRBJ2-3; 12 nucleotides line up with TRBD2. V shed 6 bases, J shed 3 bases, and the junction held 4 bases outside the gene matches. Germline V gene sequence: CDR1 SGHAT, CDR2 FQNNGV. The CDR3 spans 15 residues. The CDR3 nucleotides are TGTGCCAGCAGGGGCGGGACTAGCGGGACAGATACGCAGTATTTT. Encoded protein: CASRGGTSGTDTQYF.

This clonotype has at least ten counts. V gene TRBV6-5 combines with J gene TRBJ1-1; D is unresolved. The CDR3 extends over 15 amino acids. V lost 0 bases, J lost 4 bases, and 12 bases lay in between. Germline V gene data show CDR1 as MNHEY and CDR2 as SVGAGI. CDR3 sequence reads: CASSYSRAGGTEAFF. The CDR3 DNA follows: TGTGCCAGCAGTTACTCGAGAGCCGGCGGCACTGAAGCTTTCTTT.

This clonotype was counted many times. The V call is TRBV7-9, the J call TRBJ2-7; 7 bases are shared with TRBD1. Trimming at V came to 1 base and at J to 6 bases, leaving 6 bases not matched to a gene. Germline values: CDR1 SEHNR, CDR2 FQNEAQ (reference sequence). The length of the CDR3 is 14 residues. CDR3 nucleotide sequence: TGTGCCAGCAGCTTAGACAGGGGATTGGGCGAGCAGTACTTC. It yields the protein CASSLDRGLGEQYF. The full variable domain, in which reference TRBV7-9 and TRBJ2-7 provide the parts outside the CDR3, is DTGVSQNPRHKITKRGQNVTFRCDPISEHNRLYWYRQTLGQGPEFLTYFQNEAQLEKSRLLSDRFSAERPKGSFSTLEIQRTEQGDSAMYLCASSLDRGLGEQYFGPGTRLTVT.

This rearrangement joins TRBV2 to TRBJ1-5; 8 bases are a match to TRBD1. The assigned J gene may be wrong: the sequence end matches TRBJ2-3 better. This CDR3 region has 15 residues. CDR1 is SNHLY and CDR2 is FYNNEI in the germline V gene. The CDR3 nucleotides are TGTGCCAGCAGTGAAGCAAGGACAGGGAATCAGCCCCAGTATTTT. Protein: CASSEARTGNQPQYF.

This chain connects TRBV6-2 or TRBV6-3 to TRBJ1-3; possible D gene TRBD1, 5 bases. CDR3 length: 14 residues. The V end lost 3 bases, the J end lost 6 bases, and 12 bases lay between the germline ends. Germline-derived CDR1 and CDR2 are MNHEY and SVGEGT. The CDR3 here is CASSYGGAENTIYF. The CDR3 DNA is TGTGCCAGCAGTTATGGGGGAGCAGAAAACACCATATATTTT.

The chain joins TRBV20-1 to TRBJ2-7; 10 bases align to TRBD2. The V gene's germline CDR1 is DFQATT and CDR2 SNEGSKA (reference sequence). The V and J ends lost 1 base and 2 bases, in that order; junction bases with no gene match: 11. The CDR3 is 17 residues long. For the CDR3, the DNA is TGCAGTGCTAGAGCTTCTCGAGGACTAGCGGCTCCCTACGAGCAGTACTTC. Amino acids: CSARASRGLAAPYEQYF.

At least ten counts were recorded for this clonotype. The chain employs TRBV6-1 and TRBJ1-5, with TRBD1 identical over 11 bases. Germline CDR1 is MNHNS and CDR2 is SASEGT. V shed 1 base and J 6 bases; nucleotides not matched to a gene: 2. The CDR3 has 15 residues. The CDR3 nucleotides read TGTGCCAGCAGTGAAGACGGGACAGGGGGTCAGCCCCAGCATTTT. As protein: CASSEDGTGGQPQHF.

In its sample, this clonotype was seen a few times. The rearrangement links TRBV20-1 to TRBJ1-2; D is ambiguous. Trimming stripped 4 bases from V and 8 bases from J, with 14 bases between. Per the germline V gene, CDR1 is DFQATT and CDR2 is SNEGSKA (reference sequence). This CDR3 is built from 12 residues. The CDR3 reads CSATRGRVGYTF. The CDR3 coding sequence is TGCAGTGCTACGAGAGGCCGGGTCGGCTACACCTTC.

This clonotype came up many times. The gene calls are TRBV28 and TRBJ2-7; D call uncertain. The CDR3 covers 12 residues. V lost 6 bases and J lost 5, with 11 bases in between. Germline V gene lookup returns CDR1 MDHEN and CDR2 SYDVKM. CDR3 amino acids: CASSPLGNEQYF. The CDR3 DNA reads TGTGCCAGCAGCCCCTTAGGGAACGAGCAGTACTTC.

The J gene is TRBJ2-1, the V gene TRBV3-1; D remains unclear. CDR1 and CDR2 from the germline V gene are LGHDT and YNNKEL (reference sequence). The V and J ends lost 4 bases and 10 bases respectively, with 14 bases between them. This CDR3 contains 13 residues. The CDR3 DNA is TGTGCCAGCAGCCCCCCCACTCTCAAGGAGCAGTTCTTC. Translated: CASSPPTLKEQFF.

Notes on this clonotype: This sequence may be a read error, since a much larger clone differs from it by one base. The genes are TRBV28 and TRBJ2-3, with D possibly matching TRBD2 (7 bases). Trimming stripped 11 bases from V and 4 bases from J, with 16 bases between. The CDR3 consists of 13 residues. Looked up from germline, CDR1 is MDHEN and CDR2 is SYDVKM. The CDR3 reads CAAGGRGADTQYF. DNA for the CDR3: TGTGCCGCCGGAGGGAGGGGGGCAGATACGCAGTATTTT.

In its sample, this clonotype was seen many times. The chain employs TRBV2 and TRBJ2-2; D call uncertain. The germline V gene encodes CDR1 SNHLY and CDR2 FYNNEI. Trimming cost V 4 bases and J 2 bases, with 17 bases left between them. The CDR3 contains 17 residues. CDR3 in amino acids: CASSAPRETLNTGELFF. In DNA form, the CDR3 reads TGTGCCAGCAGTGCCCCCCGCGAGACACTCAACACCGGGGAGCTGTTTTTT.

This clonotype was recorded at least ten times. The V and J genes are TRBV5-1 and TRBJ1-4; the match to TRBD1 covers 7 bases. V shed 3 bases, J shed 4 bases, and the junction held 9 bases outside the gene matches. The CDR3 spans 16 residues. Germline CDR1 reads SGHRS; CDR2 reads YFSETQ. The CDR3 nucleotides read TGCGCCAGCAGCTGGGACCGACAGGGAGGTAATGAAAAACTGTTTTTT. It translates to CASSWDRQGGNEKLFF.

This clonotype was counted many times. The chain employs TRBV20-1 and TRBJ2-3, with D possibly being TRBD1 (6 bases). The CDR3 runs to 15 residues. V was cut by 8 bases and J by 2 bases, with 20 bases left in between. Germline CDR1 is DFQATT and CDR2 is SNEGSKA (reference sequence). The CDR3 spells CSIPTGSSPTDTQYF. The CDR3 DNA reads as TGCAGTATACCCACAGGGAGCTCCCCCACAGATACGCAGTATTTT.

The chain combines TRBV20-1 with TRBJ1-2, with D possibly TRBD1 on 6 matching bases. The CDR3 length is 14 residues. In germline, CDR1 is DFQATT, CDR2 SNEGSKA (reference sequence). The ends were cut back, 6 bases at V and 8 bases at J, with 22 bases in the middle. Here the CDR3 DNA reads TGCAGTGCCAACCTCTTCCAGGGGTTCGGGGGCTACACCTTC. The encoded protein is CSANLFQGFGGYTF.

The sample holds many counts of this clonotype. The J gene is TRBJ2-7, the V gene TRBV5-6; D remains unclear. This CDR3 is 14 amino acids long. From germline, CDR1 is SGHDT and CDR2 YYEEEE. V lost 0 bases to trimming and J lost 2 bases, with 9 bases between them. The CDR3 coding sequence is TGTGCCAGCAGCTTGGCGGTGAATACCTACGAGCAGTACTTC. Translating it yields CASSLAVNTYEQYF.